This record covers a single TCR beta chain. This sample was taken from a study of cytomegalovirus exposure and HLA in healthy donors. The CDR3 is 15 residues long. Germline V gene sequence: CDR1 GTSNPN, CDR2 SVGIG (reference sequence). Trimming cost V 4 bases and J 0 bases; bases outside gene matches: 6. The primer mix had 60 Vbeta and 13 Jbeta primers. Clones were read by immunoSEQ multiplex PCR, and TCRdb kept only the in-frame ones, dropping some. The sample shows about 210,000 clones, 75% to 80% of them seen only once. Source material: PBMCs. The receptor was isolated from a woman aged 25 to 39 in good health and CMV-seropositive. V usage is TRBV30 and J usage is TRBJ2-1, with TRBD2 identical over 7 bases. CDR3 amino acids: CAWTAGRGSYNEQFF. The CDR3 bases are TGTGCCTGGACGGCGGGGAGGGGCTCCTACAATGAGCAGTTCTTC.